Shown below are 22 T cell receptor beta chains from a single sample sequenced in a study of T-cell memory formation after mild COVID-19. One entry per CDR3 protein results from TCRdb running MiXCR on the 5' RACE reads. This table holds roughly 350,000 distinct CDR3 sequences, 25% to 30% found once. The sample was PBMCs or a T cell subset sorted from them (not recorded which). The source of these receptors is an adult woman who had mild COVID-19 (a few samples of this study predate the infection). Cell type and time point are not known.

This clonotype showed up just a few times. The gene calls are TRBV7-2 and TRBJ2-1; either TRBD1 or TRBD2 may fit D (6 bases each). The CDR3 is 17 residues long. Germline V gene sequence: CDR1 SGHTA, CDR2 FQGNSA. Trimming took 4 bases from V and 4 from J, leaving 20 bases between them. This chain's CDR3 is CASSSLAAGGLYNEQFF. For the CDR3, the DNA is TGTGCCAGCAGCTCGTTAGCAGCCGGGGGCTTATACAATGAGCAGTTCTTC.

Worth noting for this clonotype: The junction differs from germline at one of its ends, possibly a read error. The chain carries TRBV7-7 and TRBJ2-3, with 7 bases that match TRBD1. This CDR3 spans 14 amino acids. Germline loops: CDR1 SSHAT, CDR2 FNYEAQ (reference sequence). This CDR3 is CASSSSTRGDTQYF. CDR3 bases: TGTGCTAGCAGCTCTAGCACCAGGGGGGATACGCAGTATTTT.

Only a few counts were recorded for this clonotype. This chain joins TRBV7-2 and TRBJ2-7; tentatively, D is TRBD2 (6 bases). This CDR3 comprises 14 residues. The V and J ends lost 2 bases and 3 bases respectively, with 11 bases between them. Germline lookup yields CDR1 SGHTA and CDR2 FQGNSA. CDR3 bases: TGTGCCAGCAGCTTAAATAGCGGAGACTACGAGCAGTACTTC. Its protein is CASSLNSGDYEQYF.

The chain uses TRBV19 and TRBJ2-3; 8 bases agree with TRBD2. The CDR3 has 19 amino acids. J lost 4 bases, V lost 1 base, and 16 bases had no gene match. CDR1 and CDR2 (germline): LNHDA, SQIVND (reference sequence). CDR3 coding DNA: TGTGCCAGTAGTATAGGTCCCTTTCGGGCGGGAGGATCGGCAGATACGCAGTATTTT. Translating it yields CASSIGPFRAGGSADTQYF.

This rearrangement joins TRBV14 to TRBJ2-5, with a weak D call TRBD2 (5 bases). V was pared by 1 base and J by 2 bases, with 8 bases between. Germline values: CDR1 SGHDN, CDR2 FVKESK. The CDR3 has 14 residues. The DNA of the CDR3 is TGTGCCAGCAGCCAAGTACGGGGACAAGAGACCCAGTACTTC. It yields the protein CASSQVRGQETQYF. The variable domain in full, with the rest retrieved from reference TRBV14 and TRBJ2-5, is EAGVTQFPSHSVIEKGQTVTLRCDPISGHDNLYWYRRVMGKEIKFLLHFVKESKQDESGMPNNRFLAERTGGTYSTLKVQPAELEDSGVYFCASSQVRGQETQYFGPGTRLLVL.

The chain is built from TRBV9 and TRBJ2-2; 7 positions agree with TRBD1. This CDR3 contains 15 residues. Germline lookup yields CDR1 SGDLS and CDR2 YYNGEE. V was clipped by 3 bases and J by 0 bases; unmatched bases: 2. The CDR3 DNA follows: TGTGCCAGCAGCGACAGGGGCGCGAACACCGGGGAGCTGTTTTTT. This gives the protein CASSDRGANTGELFF.

This clonotype appeared a few times. The chain employs TRBV10-3 and TRBJ2-7; 8 bases align to TRBD2. CDR1 is ENHRY and CDR2 is SYGVKD in the germline V gene. The CDR3 spans 15 residues. V lost 8 bases, J lost 3 bases, and 12 bases stayed unmatched. CDR3 in amino acids: CAISGGSSKNYEQYF. CDR3 in DNA: TGTGCCATCTCGGGAGGGTCTTCGAAAAACTACGAGCAGTACTTC.

This clonotype was observed a few times. The chain combines TRBV24-1 with TRBJ2-5; 11 bases map to TRBD1. The J segment lost 5 bases and the V segment lost 2 bases, leaving 3 bases of the junction unmatched. CDR1 and CDR2 from the germline V gene are KGHDR and SFDVKD. There are 15 residues in the CDR3. The CDR3 DNA reads TGTGCCACCAGTGATTGGACAGGGGGCGGGGAGACCCAGTACTTC. Translation: CATSDWTGGGETQYF.

This CDR3 is CASSVLPGLAGGSSYNEQFF. Written as DNA, the CDR3 is TGTGCCAGCAGCGTACTACCGGGACTAGCGGGGGGTAGTTCCTACAATGAGCAGTTCTTC. J is TRBJ2-1 and V is TRBV9; the match to TRBD2 covers 15 bases. J was trimmed by 1 base and V by 1 base; bases with no gene match: 9. This CDR3 spans 20 amino acids. Germline assignment: CDR1 SGDLS and CDR2 YYNGEE.

This clonotype has more than one count but fewer than ten. This chain connects TRBV6-2 or TRBV6-3 to TRBJ2-7, with unresolved D. Trimming left V 1 base short and J 2 bases short, with 15 bases between. Germline CDR1 MNHEY, CDR2 SVGEGT. The CDR3 sequence is 16 residues long. CDR3 protein: CASSYLPSQPTYEQYF. The CDR3 nucleotides are TGTGCCAGCAGTTACTTGCCTTCTCAACCTACCTACGAGCAGTACTTC.

This clonotype has more than one count but fewer than ten. With a much larger clone just one base away, this may be a read error. The rearrangement links TRBV5-1 to TRBJ1-5; no clear D gene. V was clipped by 0 bases and J by 1 base, with 2 bases between them. This CDR3 is 13 amino acids long. Germline CDR1 reads SGHRS; CDR2 reads YFSETQ. CDR3 loop: CASSLESNQPQHF. CDR3 sequence (DNA): TGCGCCAGCAGCTTGGAAAGCAATCAGCCCCAGCATTTT. The full variable domain, with the rest looked up from reference TRBV5-1 and TRBJ1-5, is KAGVTQTPRYLIKTRGQQVTLSCSPISGHRSVSWYQQTPGQGLQFLFEYFSETQRNKGNFPGRFSGRQFSNSRSEMNVSTLELGDSALYLCASSLESNQPQHFGDGTRLSIL.

V and J are TRBV16 and TRBJ2-1, with 11 bases matching TRBD1. Germline V gene sequence: CDR1 KGHSY, CDR2 FQNENV. CDR3 length equals 13 residues. V lost 5 bases and J lost 14; bases outside the gene matches: 8. The CDR3, as DNA: TGTGCCAGCAGCGGACAGGGGGCGCAAGTGGAGTTCTTC. It yields the protein CASSGQGAQVEFF.

The chain combines TRBV29-1 with TRBJ2-2, with 10 bases aligning to TRBD2. The V and J ends lost 7 bases and 8 bases, in that order; junction bases with no gene match: 10. Germline V gives CDR1 SQVTM, CDR2 ANQGSEA. The CDR3 runs 14 residues. The CDR3 loop reads CSAQPSGRIGELFF. DNA of the CDR3: TGCAGCGCCCAACCTAGCGGGAGAATTGGGGAGCTGTTTTTT.

The rearrangement joins TRBV10-3 to TRBJ2-7; D possibly matches TRBD1 or TRBD2 (5 bases each). CDR3 size: 13 residues. The V gene lost 11 bases and the J gene lost 0 bases, with 14 bases spanning the gap. In germline, CDR1 is ENHRY, CDR2 SYGVKD. CDR3 sequence reads: CAAEGTSSYEQYF. The CDR3 region has the DNA TGTGCCGCCGAAGGGACGTCCTCCTACGAGCAGTACTTC.

This clonotype was observed a few times. The J gene is TRBJ2-3, the V gene TRBV5-1, with D possibly TRBD1 on 6 matching bases. In germline, CDR1 is SGHRS, CDR2 YFSETQ. The CDR3 length is 16 residues. V lost 4 bases, J lost 2 bases, and 17 bases lay in between. The CDR3 region has the DNA TGCGCCAGCAGCCGGGCAGCGGACAGCTCCACAGATACGCAGTATTTT. As protein: CASSRAADSSTDTQYF.

The chain combines TRBV5-6 with TRBJ2-2; perhaps D is TRBD1 or TRBD2 (6 bases each). The CDR3 has 15 residues. Per the germline V gene, CDR1 is SGHDT and CDR2 is YYEEEE. The germline V and J ends were trimmed by 2 bases and 6 bases, with 14 bases remaining between them. Here the CDR3 reads CASSFGLGGPGELFF. In DNA form, the CDR3 reads TGTGCCAGCAGCTTTGGCCTAGGGGGGCCCGGGGAGCTGTTTTTT.

A few counts support this clonotype. One end of the junction does not line up with germline, which may come from a read error. The genes are TRBV11-2 and TRBJ2-1, with D possibly being TRBD1 (5 bases). This CDR3 comprises 13 residues. Per the germline V gene, CDR1 is SGHAT and CDR2 is FQNNGV. The CDR3 here is CAISSDSYNEQFF. The CDR3 bases are TGTGCCATCAGCTCCGACAGTTACAATGAGCAGTTCTTC.

The genes are TRBV11-3 and TRBJ1-5, with TRBD1 as a possible D gene (6 bases). CDR1 is SGHNT and CDR2 is YENEEA in the germline V gene. The CDR3 contains 15 residues. V was pared by 4 bases and J by 6 bases, with 16 bases between. The chain's CDR3 is CASSSYPTQGQPQHF. The DNA of the CDR3 is TGTGCCAGCAGCTCTTACCCCACACAGGGTCAGCCCCAGCATTTT.

This clonotype was observed many times. The V and J genes are TRBV20-1 and TRBJ2-7; D unresolved. Trimming cost V 6 bases and J 0 bases, with 12 bases left between them. Per the germline V gene, CDR1 is DFQATT and CDR2 is SNEGSKA (reference sequence). The CDR3 consists of 13 residues. The CDR3 is CSALQLVSYEQYF. In nucleotides, the CDR3 is TGCAGTGCCCTCCAGCTGGTCTCCTACGAGCAGTACTTC.

The chain combines TRBV6-2 or TRBV6-3 with TRBJ2-1; the D is unclear. This CDR3 comprises 11 residues. Trimming cost V 3 bases and J 11 bases, with 8 bases left between them. CDR1 and CDR2 from the germline V gene are MNHEY and SVGEGT. The DNA for the CDR3 is TGTGCCAGCAGTTATTTGGGGAAGCAGTTCTTC. Protein sequence: CASSYLGKQFF.

The chain has TRBV7-7 and TRBJ2-1; the match to TRBD1 covers 9 bases. Germline V lookup: CDR1 SSHAT, CDR2 FNYEAQ (reference sequence). V was pared by 6 bases and J by 4 bases, with 7 bases of the junction left unmatched. This CDR3 spans 15 amino acids. The CDR3 protein is CASSRDRGIYNEQFF. DNA of the CDR3: TGTGCCAGCAGTCGAGACAGGGGGATTTACAATGAGCAGTTCTTC.

This clonotype was recorded a few times. The chain joins TRBV9 to TRBJ2-2; D is possibly TRBD1 (6 bases). From germline, CDR1 is SGDLS and CDR2 YYNGEE. There are 16 residues in the CDR3. The V end was cut by 5 bases, the J end by 1 base, with 15 bases between. In nucleotides, the CDR3 is TGTGCCAGCAGACCCCACCAGGGGCTGAACACCGGGGAGCTGTTTTTT. Encoded protein: CASRPHQGLNTGELFF.